Following are 19 T cell receptor beta chains from one sample sequenced in a study of low-dose radiotherapy and immunotherapy resistance in tumors. Priming of first-strand cDNA relied on TRAV- and TRBV-specific primers (covering alpha and beta chains). Using a constant-region primer together with a V-primer adapter, TCRs were subjected to 15 to 25 PCR cycles of amplification. Via MiXCR, TCRdb re-called the reads, giving one row per CDR3 protein. This table has 100,000 or so distinct CDR3 sequences, 20% to 25% appearing once. Time point meaning: after trial treatment. Treatment described: LDRT plus nivolumab, ipilimumab, low-dose cyclophosphamide and aspirin (RACIN trial). The specimen was PBMCs, collected after low-dose radiotherapy plus immunotherapy. These receptors were taken from a male donor with prostate cancer.

This clonotype was seen many times. The chain combines TRBV29-1 with TRBJ2-1; maybe TRBD2 (5 bases). The CDR3 is made up of 14 amino acids. Germline values: CDR1 SQVTM, CDR2 ANQGSEA. V lost 1 base, J lost 0 bases, and 7 bases lay in between. The DNA of the CDR3 is TGCAGCGTTGAAGGACGGGGCTCCTACAATGAGCAGTTCTTC. Translation gives CSVEGRGSYNEQFF.

This clonotype was detected ten times or more. The chain recombines TRBV12-3 or TRBV12-4 with TRBJ2-2; D might be TRBD2 (6 bases). Trimming stripped 3 bases from V and 1 base from J, with 6 bases between. This CDR3 is 14 amino acids long. Here the CDR3 reads CASSFGGNTGELFF. In DNA form, the CDR3 reads TGTGCCAGCAGTTTCGGGGGGAACACCGGGGAGCTGTTTTTT.

This clonotype has at least ten counts. The chain recombines TRBV19 with TRBJ1-2; D possibly corresponds to TRBD1 (5 bases). Germline V gene data show CDR1 as LNHDA and CDR2 as SQIVND (reference sequence). The CDR3 runs to 14 residues. The V end was cut by 3 bases, the J end by 7 bases, with 15 bases between. CDR3: CASSITGAGSGYTF. The CDR3, as DNA: TGTGCCAGTAGTATCACTGGAGCAGGGAGTGGCTACACCTTC. Variable domain in full (rest from reference TRBV19 and TRBJ1-2): DGGITQSPKYLFRKEGQNVTLSCEQNLNHDAMYWYRQDPGQGLRLIYYSQIVNDFQKGDIAEGYSVSREKKESFPLTVTSAQKNPTAFYLCASSITGAGSGYTFGSGTRLTVV.

The table lists this clonotype with many counts. The chain links TRBV5-1 to TRBJ2-1, with 11 bases identical to TRBD2. The V gene end was trimmed by 0 bases and the J gene end by 9 bases; junction bases not matched to a gene: 14. The CDR3 runs to 18 residues. Germline V gives CDR1 SGHRS, CDR2 YFSETQ. The CDR3 DNA is TGCGCCAGCAGCTTGGCCTTGACCGGTAGCGGGGGGGCGGGTGAGCAGTTCTTC. As protein: CASSLALTGSGGAGEQFF.

This clonotype was seen a handful of times. This chain uses TRBV18 with TRBJ2-3; 8 bases line up with TRBD1. Germline V gene lookup returns CDR1 KGHSH and CDR2 LQKENI. V trimming: 3 bases; J trimming: 0 bases; junction bases outside the gene matches: 2. CDR3 length equals 15 residues. As DNA, the CDR3 is TGTGCCAGCTCACCCAGACAGGGGAGCACAGATACGCAGTATTTT. Its translation: CASSPRQGSTDTQYF. The full variable domain, in which reference TRBV18 and TRBJ2-3 provide the parts outside the CDR3, is NAGVMQNPRHLVRRRGQEARLRCSPMKGHSHVYWYRQLPEEGLKFMVYLQKENIIDESGMPKERFSAEFPKEGPSILRIQQVVRGDSAAYFCASSPRQGSTDTQYFGPGTRLTVL.

The chain recombines TRBV5-1 with TRBJ1-4; 9 positions match TRBD1. Germline V gives CDR1 SGHRS, CDR2 YFSETQ. After removal of 0 bases from V and 0 bases from J, the junction contained 6 bases not matched to a gene. The CDR3 length is 18 residues. CDR3: CASSLDIRDRATNEKLFF. CDR3 sequence (DNA): TGCGCCAGCAGCTTGGATATTCGGGACAGGGCAACTAATGAAAAACTGTTTTTT.

This clonotype was detected many times. The V and J genes are TRBV2 and TRBJ2-1; 9 nucleotides line up with TRBD2. Germline assignment: CDR1 SNHLY and CDR2 FYNNEI. V lost 7 bases and J lost 2; bases outside the gene matches: 6. The CDR3 length is 15 residues. The CDR3 DNA reads TGTGCCAGCACGGGTGTAGCGGGGGCCTACAATGAGCAGTTCTTC. Its protein product is CASTGVAGAYNEQFF. The full variable domain, its missing parts supplied by reference TRBV2 and TRBJ2-1, is EPEVTQTPSHQVTQMGQEVILRCVPISNHLYFYWYRQILGQKVEFLVSFYNNEISEKSEIFDDQFSVERPDGSNFTLKIRSTKLEDSAMYFCASTGVAGAYNEQFFGPGTRLTVL.

This clonotype was recorded a few times. The genes are TRBV18 and TRBJ2-7, with a weak D call TRBD2 (6 bases). The germline V and J ends were trimmed by 0 bases and 5 bases, with 14 bases remaining between them. Per the germline V gene, CDR1 is KGHSH and CDR2 is LQKENI. CDR3 size: 15 residues. CDR3 DNA: TGTGCCAGCTCACCACCGGGGGGAGCACTACACGAGCAGTACTTC. It encodes CASSPPGGALHEQYF.

This clonotype is a singleton in its sample. A much larger clone lies a single base off, so this may be a read error. The genes are TRBV7-2 and TRBJ1-2, with D possibly being TRBD1 (5 bases). Looked up from germline, CDR1 is SGHTA and CDR2 is FQGNSA. CDR3 length: 16 residues. The CDR3 coding sequence is TGTGCCAGCCGCTTAGTTAGTGTGGGGACCGGCTATGGCTACACCTTC. Translating it yields CASRLVSVGTGYGYTF.

This clonotype was detected ten times or more. The V and J genes are TRBV5-4 and TRBJ2-3; D gene unclear. From germline, CDR1 is SGHNT and CDR2 YYREEE (reference sequence). This CDR3 spans 17 amino acids. Trimming cost V 4 bases and J 3 bases, with 21 bases left between them. CDR3: CASSTENFPSGTDTQYF. CDR3 bases: TGTGCCAGCAGCACAGAGAACTTTCCGTCCGGTACAGATACGCAGTATTTT.

This clonotype was seen at least ten times. The chain couples TRBV2 to TRBJ2-2; D gene ambiguous. Germline V gene data show CDR1 as SNHLY and CDR2 as FYNNEI. V was shortened by 6 bases and J by 2 bases, with 10 bases between the two germline ends. The CDR3 spans 14 residues. The CDR3 sequence is CASRIADNTGELFF. CDR3 DNA sequence: TGTGCCAGCAGGATTGCGGACAACACCGGGGAGCTGTTTTTT.

This clonotype came up many times. V usage is TRBV20-1 and J usage is TRBJ2-1; TRBD2 might be the D (6 bases). Trimming removed 5 bases from V and 1 base from J, with 18 bases in between. The V gene's germline CDR1 is DFQATT and CDR2 SNEGSKA (reference sequence). This CDR3 is built from 16 residues. CDR3 region: CSAPQSGSGSYNEQFF. The CDR3 coding sequence is TGCAGTGCTCCACAGTCGGGAAGCGGGTCCTACAATGAGCAGTTCTTC.

Written as DNA, the CDR3 is TGTGCCAGCTCGCAGCGGACAGGGGACGGGTACGAGCAGTACTTC. This gives the protein CASSQRTGDGYEQYF. The gene calls are TRBV18 and TRBJ2-7; TRBD1 matches 9 bases. Germline CDR1 KGHSH, CDR2 LQKENI. This CDR3 is 15 amino acids long. With V trimmed by 6 bases and J by 4 bases, 10 bases remained unmatched.

The chain has TRBV5-1 and TRBJ1-2; D might be TRBD1 (5 bases). Germline CDR1 reads SGHRS; CDR2 reads YFSETQ. With 6 bases removed from V and 4 bases from J, the gap between germline ends came to 16 bases. The CDR3 runs 14 residues. In nucleotides, the CDR3 is TGCGCCAGCACCCCCGCCGGGGCCGGCTATGGCTACACCTTC. Translating gives CASTPAGAGYGYTF.

This clonotype came up a few times. This chain joins TRBV28 and TRBJ2-1; D tentatively fits TRBD1 or TRBD2 (5 bases each). With 10 bases removed from V and 6 bases from J, the gap between germline ends came to 16 bases. The CDR3 covers 13 residues. Germline V gene sequence: CDR1 MDHEN, CDR2 SYDVKM. CDR3 in amino acids: CATTPGAGNEQFF. The CDR3, as DNA: TGTGCCACGACCCCCGGGGCGGGCAATGAGCAGTTCTTC. The complete variable domain, with remaining parts taken from reference TRBV28 and TRBJ2-1, reads DVKVTQSSRYLVKRTGEKVFLECVQDMDHENMFWYRQDPGLGLRLIYFSYDVKMKEKGDIPEGYSVSREKKERFSLILESASTNQTSMYLCATTPGAGNEQFFGPGTRLTVL.

On this clonotype itself: A far larger clone is one base from this, pointing to a likely read error. This chain links TRBV5-8 with TRBJ2-1; 9 bases map to TRBD2. Germline CDR1 is SGHTS and CDR2 is YDEGEE. The CDR3 runs 14 residues. Here the CDR3 reads CASSFAGGGYEKFF. CDR3 nucleotide sequence: TGTGCCAGCAGCTTTGCGGGGGGGGGCTATGAGAAGTTCTTC.

This clonotype was counted only a few times. This chain links TRBV18 with TRBJ1-4; TRBD1 might be the D (5 bases). The ends were cut back, 5 bases at V and 5 bases at J, with 12 bases in the middle. This CDR3 contains 14 residues. Germline V CDR1 and CDR2: KGHSH, LQKENI. The CDR3 bases are TGTGCCAGCTCAAAGAGAGGACAAAATGAAAAACTGTTTTTT. Translation gives CASSKRGQNEKLFF.

This clonotype was seen at least ten times. The V gene is TRBV9, the J gene TRBJ2-3; D possibly matches TRBD1 or TRBD2 (5 bases each). Germline CDR1 SGDLS, CDR2 YYNGEE. This CDR3 is 13 amino acids long. Trimming removed 0 bases at V and 6 bases at J, with 8 bases between. This CDR3 is CASSVGGDDTQYF. The CDR3, as DNA: TGTGCCAGCAGCGTAGGAGGGGATGATACGCAGTATTTT.

This sequence joins TRBV29-1 and TRBJ1-2; the D is unclear. This CDR3 has 12 residues. From germline, CDR1 is SQVTM and CDR2 ANQGSEA. With 3 bases removed from V and 7 bases from J, the gap between germline ends came to 12 bases. The CDR3 here is CSVDGPGGGYTF. In DNA, the CDR3 is TGCAGCGTTGACGGCCCGGGAGGTGGCTACACCTTC.